This TCR beta chain originates from a study of technical replicates of blood from a few donors. Sequencing was performed with immunoSEQ multiplex PCR; in TCRdb, only in-frame clones are kept and a portion is missing. Counted here are roughly 70,000 clones, over 90% occurring once; the ten biggest clones make up around 4.6%. CDR1 and CDR2 from the germline V gene are SNHLY and FYNNEI. The CDR3 contains 12 residues. Trimming took 6 bases from V and 11 from J, leaving 16 bases between them. The sample comprised PBMCs. The V call is TRBV2, the J call TRBJ1-1; D unclear. The source is a human donor in good health. Some clones in this sample may be carry-over from other donors' samples. The CDR3 DNA reads TGTGCCAGCAGGGCAGGCAATTTTTTGGCTTTCTTT. Translating gives CASRAGNFLAFF.